This T cell receptor beta chain came from a study of PD-L1 blockade in urothelial cancer. Study conclusions and caveats: When pretreatment blood TCR clonality was below the median, it predicted better survival.

This CDR3 has 14 residues. Germline CDR1 and CDR2: MNHEY and SMNVEV (reference sequence). Trimming removed 0 bases at V and 4 bases at J, with 7 bases between. Sample time point: pretreatment peripheral blood. Assay: immunoSEQ multiplex PCR; the TCRdb copy retains only in-frame clones and omits some. The sample lists tens of thousands of clones; 75% to 85% were seen once. About this clone: Antigen specificity is unknown.

The sequence was obtained from a man aged 70-80 years with urothelial cancer. The source material was PBMCs, sampled around atezolizumab (anti-PD-L1) treatment. V and J are TRBV27 and TRBJ2-1; tentatively, D is TRBD1 (5 bases). Written as DNA, the CDR3 is TGTGCCAGCAGTTTATCGCGACAGTACAATGAGCAGTTCTTC. Residues: CASSLSRQYNEQFF.